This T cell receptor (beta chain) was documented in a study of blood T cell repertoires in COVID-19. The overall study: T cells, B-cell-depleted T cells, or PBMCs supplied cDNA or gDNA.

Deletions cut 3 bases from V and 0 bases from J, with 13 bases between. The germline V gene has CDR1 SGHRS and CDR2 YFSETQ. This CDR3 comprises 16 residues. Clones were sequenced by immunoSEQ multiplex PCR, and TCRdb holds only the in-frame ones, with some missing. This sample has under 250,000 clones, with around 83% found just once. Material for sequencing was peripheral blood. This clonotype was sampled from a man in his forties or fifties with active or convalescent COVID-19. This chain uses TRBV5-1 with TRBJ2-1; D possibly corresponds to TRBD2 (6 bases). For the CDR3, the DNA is TGCGCCAGCAGCTCTGCGGCCGGGAGCTCCTACAATGAGCAGTTCTTC. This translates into CASSSAAGSSYNEQFF.